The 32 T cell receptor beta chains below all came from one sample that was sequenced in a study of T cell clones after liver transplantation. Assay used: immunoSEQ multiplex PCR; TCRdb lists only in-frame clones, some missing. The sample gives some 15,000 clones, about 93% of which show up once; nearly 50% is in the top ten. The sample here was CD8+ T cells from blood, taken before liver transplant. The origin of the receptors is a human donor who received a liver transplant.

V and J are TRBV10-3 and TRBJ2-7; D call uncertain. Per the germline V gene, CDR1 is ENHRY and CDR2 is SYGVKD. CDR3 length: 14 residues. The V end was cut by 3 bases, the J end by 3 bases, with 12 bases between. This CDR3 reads CAISEVAPNYEQYF. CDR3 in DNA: TGTGCCATCAGTGAAGTGGCACCAAACTACGAGCAGTACTTC.

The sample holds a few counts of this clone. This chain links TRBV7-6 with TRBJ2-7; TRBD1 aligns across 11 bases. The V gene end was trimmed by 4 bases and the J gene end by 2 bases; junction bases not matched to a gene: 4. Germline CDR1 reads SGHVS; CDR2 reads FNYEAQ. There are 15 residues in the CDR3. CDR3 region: CASSSGTGGPYEQYF. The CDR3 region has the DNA TGTGCCAGCAGCTCCGGGACAGGGGGACCCTACGAGCAGTACTTC.

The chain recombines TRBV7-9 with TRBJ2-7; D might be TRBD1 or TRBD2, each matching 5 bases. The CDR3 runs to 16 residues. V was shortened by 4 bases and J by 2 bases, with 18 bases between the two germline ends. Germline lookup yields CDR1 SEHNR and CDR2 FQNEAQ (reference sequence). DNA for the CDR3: TGTGCCAGCAGCTCCCGGGACCTCCGGAGCCCCTACGAGCAGTACTTC. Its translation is CASSSRDLRSPYEQYF.

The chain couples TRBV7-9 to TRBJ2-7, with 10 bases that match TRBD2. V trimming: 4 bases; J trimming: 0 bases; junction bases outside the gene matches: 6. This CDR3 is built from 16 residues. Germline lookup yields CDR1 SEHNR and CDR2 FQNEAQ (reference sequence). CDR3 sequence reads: CASSWGPSGSSYEQYF. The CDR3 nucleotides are TGTGCCAGCAGCTGGGGACCTAGCGGGAGCTCCTACGAGCAGTACTTC.

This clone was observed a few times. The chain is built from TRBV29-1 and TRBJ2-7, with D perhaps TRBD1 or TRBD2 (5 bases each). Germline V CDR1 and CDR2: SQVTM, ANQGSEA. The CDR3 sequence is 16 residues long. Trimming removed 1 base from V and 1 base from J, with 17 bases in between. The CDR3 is CSVEGILGGTSYEQYF. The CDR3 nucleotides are TGCAGCGTTGAAGGGATACTTGGGGGTACATCCTACGAGCAGTACTTC.

The CDR3 here is CASNQAGTGRFEKLFF. The CDR3 DNA follows: TGTGCCAGCAACCAAGCGGGGACAGGGAGGTTTGAAAAACTGTTTTTT. The rearrangement uses TRBV28 and TRBJ1-4; 9 nucleotides align to TRBD1. Germline V gene sequence: CDR1 MDHEN, CDR2 SYDVKM. This CDR3 is built from 16 residues. Unmatched junction bases numbered 13, after V lost 7 bases and J lost 7 bases.

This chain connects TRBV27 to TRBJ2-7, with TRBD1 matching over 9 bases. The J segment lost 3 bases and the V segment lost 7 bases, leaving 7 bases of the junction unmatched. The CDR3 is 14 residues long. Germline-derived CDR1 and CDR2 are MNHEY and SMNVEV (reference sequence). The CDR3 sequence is CASTRGTGLYEQYF. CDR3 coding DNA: TGTGCCAGCACCCGCGGGACAGGGCTCTACGAGCAGTACTTC.

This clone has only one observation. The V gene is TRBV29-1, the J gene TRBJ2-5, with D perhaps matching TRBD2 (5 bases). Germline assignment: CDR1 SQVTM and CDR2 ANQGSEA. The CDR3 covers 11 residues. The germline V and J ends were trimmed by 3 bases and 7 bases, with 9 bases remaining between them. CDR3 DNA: TGCAGCGTTGACGCAGAGGGGACCCAGTACTTC. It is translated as CSVDAEGTQYF.

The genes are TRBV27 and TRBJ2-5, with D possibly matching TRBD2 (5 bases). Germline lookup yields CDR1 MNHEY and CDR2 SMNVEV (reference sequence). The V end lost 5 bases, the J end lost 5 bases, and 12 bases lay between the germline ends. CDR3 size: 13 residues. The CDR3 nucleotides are TGTGCCAGCAGTCCCGGAGGAATGGAGACCCAGTACTTC. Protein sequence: CASSPGGMETQYF.

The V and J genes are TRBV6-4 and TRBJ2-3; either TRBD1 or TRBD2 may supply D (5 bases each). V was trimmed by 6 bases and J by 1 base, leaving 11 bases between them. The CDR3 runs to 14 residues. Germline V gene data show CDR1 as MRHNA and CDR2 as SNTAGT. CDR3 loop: CASSLMGGTDTQYF. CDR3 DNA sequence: TGTGCCAGCAGCCTCATGGGGGGCACAGATACGCAGTATTTT.

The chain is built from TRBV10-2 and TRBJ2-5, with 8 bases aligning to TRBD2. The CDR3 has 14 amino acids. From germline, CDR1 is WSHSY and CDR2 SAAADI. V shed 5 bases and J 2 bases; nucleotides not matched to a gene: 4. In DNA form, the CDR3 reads TGCGCCAGCAGTTTAGCGGGGACACAAGAGACCCAGTACTTC. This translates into CASSLAGTQETQYF.

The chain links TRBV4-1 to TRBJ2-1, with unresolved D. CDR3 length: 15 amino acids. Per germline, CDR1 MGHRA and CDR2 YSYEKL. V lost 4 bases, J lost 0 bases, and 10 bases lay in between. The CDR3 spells CASSPEASSYNEQFF. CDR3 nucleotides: TGCGCCAGCAGCCCAGAGGCGAGCTCCTACAATGAGCAGTTCTTC.

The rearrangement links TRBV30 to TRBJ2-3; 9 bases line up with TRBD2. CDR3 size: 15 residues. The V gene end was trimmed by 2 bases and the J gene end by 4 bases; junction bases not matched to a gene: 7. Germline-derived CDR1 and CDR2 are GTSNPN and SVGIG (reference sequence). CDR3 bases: TGTGCCTGGAGTACGGGCGGGAGGGGGGCAGATACGCAGTATTTT. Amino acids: CAWSTGGRGADTQYF.

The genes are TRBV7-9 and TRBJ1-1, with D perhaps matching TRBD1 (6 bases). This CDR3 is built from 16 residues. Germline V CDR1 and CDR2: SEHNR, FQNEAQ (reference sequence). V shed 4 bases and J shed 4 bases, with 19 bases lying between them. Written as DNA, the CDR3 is TGTGCCAGCAGCTCACCCGGACAGTGGGCAGGCACTGAAGCTTTCTTT. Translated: CASSSPGQWAGTEAFF.

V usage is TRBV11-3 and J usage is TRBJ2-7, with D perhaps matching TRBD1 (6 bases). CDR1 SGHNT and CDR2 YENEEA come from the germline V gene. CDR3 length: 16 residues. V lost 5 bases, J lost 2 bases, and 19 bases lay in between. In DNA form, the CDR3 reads TGTGCCAGCAGCCCCCTTTGGGGCACAGGGCCCTACGAGCAGTACTTC. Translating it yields CASSPLWGTGPYEQYF.

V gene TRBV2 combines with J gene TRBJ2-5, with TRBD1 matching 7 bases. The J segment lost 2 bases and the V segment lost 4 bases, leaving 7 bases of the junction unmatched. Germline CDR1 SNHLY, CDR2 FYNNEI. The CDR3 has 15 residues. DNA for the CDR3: TGTGCCAGCAGTGTTTGGGACAGAGCGCAAGAGACCCAGTACTTC. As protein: CASSVWDRAQETQYF.

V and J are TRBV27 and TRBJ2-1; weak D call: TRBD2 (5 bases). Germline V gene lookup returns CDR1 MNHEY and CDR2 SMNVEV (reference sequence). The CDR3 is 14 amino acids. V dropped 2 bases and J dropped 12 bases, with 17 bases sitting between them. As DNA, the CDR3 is TGTGCCAGCAGTTTAATGGGCCCGGGGAGTGTGCAGTTCTTC. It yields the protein CASSLMGPGSVQFF.

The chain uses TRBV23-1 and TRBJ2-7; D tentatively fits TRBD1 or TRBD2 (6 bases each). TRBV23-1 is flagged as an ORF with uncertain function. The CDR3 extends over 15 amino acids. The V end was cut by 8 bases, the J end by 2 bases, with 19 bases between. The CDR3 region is CASPGAWGRTYEQYF. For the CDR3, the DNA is TGCGCCAGCCCAGGGGCCTGGGGGAGGACCTACGAGCAGTACTTC.

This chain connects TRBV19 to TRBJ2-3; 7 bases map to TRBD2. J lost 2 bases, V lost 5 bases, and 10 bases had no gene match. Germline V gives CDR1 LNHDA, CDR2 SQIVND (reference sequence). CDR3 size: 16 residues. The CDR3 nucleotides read TGTGCCAGTAGTCCGGCGCGAGCGGGACTCACAGATACGCAGTATTTT. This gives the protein CASSPARAGLTDTQYF.

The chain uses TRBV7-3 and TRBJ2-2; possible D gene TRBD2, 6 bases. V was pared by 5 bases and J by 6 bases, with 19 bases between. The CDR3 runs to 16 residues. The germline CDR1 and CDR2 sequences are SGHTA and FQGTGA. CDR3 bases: TGTGCCAGCAGCCCCATATTGGGCGGGGCCGCCGGGGAGCTGTTTTTT. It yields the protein CASSPILGGAAGELFF.

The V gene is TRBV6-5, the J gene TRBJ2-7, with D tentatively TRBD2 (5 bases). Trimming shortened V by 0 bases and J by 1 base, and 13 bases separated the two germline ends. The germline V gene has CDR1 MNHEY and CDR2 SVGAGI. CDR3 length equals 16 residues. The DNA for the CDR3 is TGTGCCAGCAGTTACTCGATCTCCGGGATTTCCTACGAGCAGTACTTC. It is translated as CASSYSISGISYEQYF.

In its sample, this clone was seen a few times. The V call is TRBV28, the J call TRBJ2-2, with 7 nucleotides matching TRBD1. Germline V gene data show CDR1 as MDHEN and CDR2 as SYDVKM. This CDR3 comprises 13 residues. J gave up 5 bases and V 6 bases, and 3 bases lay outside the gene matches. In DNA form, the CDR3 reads TGTGCCAGCAGCCTCAGGGGGACCGGGGAGCTGTTTTTT. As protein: CASSLRGTGELFF.

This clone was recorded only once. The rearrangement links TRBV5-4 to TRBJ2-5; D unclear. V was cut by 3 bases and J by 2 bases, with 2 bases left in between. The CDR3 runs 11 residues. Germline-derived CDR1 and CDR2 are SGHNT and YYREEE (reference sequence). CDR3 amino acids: CASSSQETQYF. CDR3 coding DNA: TGTGCCAGCAGCTCGCAAGAGACCCAGTACTTC.

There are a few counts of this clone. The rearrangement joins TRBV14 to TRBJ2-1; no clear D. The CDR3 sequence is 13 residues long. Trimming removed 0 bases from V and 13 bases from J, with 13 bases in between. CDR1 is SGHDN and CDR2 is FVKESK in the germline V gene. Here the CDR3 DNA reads TGTGCCAGCAGCCAAGATAGGGCGGCAGTACAGTTCTTC. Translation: CASSQDRAAVQFF.

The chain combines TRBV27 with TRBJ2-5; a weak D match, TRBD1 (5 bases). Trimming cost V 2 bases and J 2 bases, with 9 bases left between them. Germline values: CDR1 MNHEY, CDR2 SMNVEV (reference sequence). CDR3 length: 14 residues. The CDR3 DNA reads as TGTGCCAGCAGTTTAGAACCAGGGCAAGAGACCCAGTACTTC. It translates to CASSLEPGQETQYF.

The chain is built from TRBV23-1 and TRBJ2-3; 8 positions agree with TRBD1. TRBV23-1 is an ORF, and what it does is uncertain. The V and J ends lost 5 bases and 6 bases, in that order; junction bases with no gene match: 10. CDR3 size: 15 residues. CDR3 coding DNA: TGCGCCAGCAGTAACGGACAGGGAGTTTTGGATACGCAGTATTTT. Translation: CASSNGQGVLDTQYF.

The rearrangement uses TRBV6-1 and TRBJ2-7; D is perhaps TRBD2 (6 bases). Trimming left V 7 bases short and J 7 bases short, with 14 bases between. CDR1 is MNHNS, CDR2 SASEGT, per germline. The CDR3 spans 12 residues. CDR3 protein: CASKSGRLEQYF. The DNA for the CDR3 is TGTGCCAGCAAGAGCGGGCGCCTGGAGCAGTACTTC.

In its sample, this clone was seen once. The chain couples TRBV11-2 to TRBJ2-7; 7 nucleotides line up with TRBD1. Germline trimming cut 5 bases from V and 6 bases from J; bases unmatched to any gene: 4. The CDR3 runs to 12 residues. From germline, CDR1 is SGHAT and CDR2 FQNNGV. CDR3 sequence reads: CASSGTAGEQYF. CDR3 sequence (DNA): TGTGCCAGCAGCGGGACAGCTGGCGAGCAGTACTTC.

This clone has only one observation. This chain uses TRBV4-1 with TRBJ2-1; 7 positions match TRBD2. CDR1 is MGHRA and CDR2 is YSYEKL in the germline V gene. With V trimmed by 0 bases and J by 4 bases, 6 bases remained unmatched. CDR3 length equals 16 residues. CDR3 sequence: CASSQDGDYKYNEQFF. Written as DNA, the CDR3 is TGCGCCAGCAGCCAAGACGGGGACTACAAATACAATGAGCAGTTCTTC.

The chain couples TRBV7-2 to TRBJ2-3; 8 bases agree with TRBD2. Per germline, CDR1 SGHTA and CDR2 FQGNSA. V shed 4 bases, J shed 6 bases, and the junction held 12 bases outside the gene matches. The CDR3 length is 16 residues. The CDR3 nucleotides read TGTGCCAGCAGCTCAGGTGGGCTAGCGGGCCTGGATACGCAGTATTTT. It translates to CASSSGGLAGLDTQYF. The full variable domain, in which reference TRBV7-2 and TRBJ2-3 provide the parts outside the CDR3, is GAGVSQSPSNKVTEKGKDVELRCDPISGHTALYWYRQSLGQGLEFLIYFQGNSAPDKSGLPSDRFSAERTGGSVSTLTIQRTQQEDSAVYLCASSSGGLAGLDTQYFGPGTRLTVL.

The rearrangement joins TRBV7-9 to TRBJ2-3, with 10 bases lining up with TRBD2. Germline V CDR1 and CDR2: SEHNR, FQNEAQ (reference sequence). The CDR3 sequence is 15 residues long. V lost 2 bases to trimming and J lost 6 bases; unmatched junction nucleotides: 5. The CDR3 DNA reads TGTGCCAGCAGCTTATCAGCGGGAGGGCCCGATACGCAGTATTTT. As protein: CASSLSAGGPDTQYF. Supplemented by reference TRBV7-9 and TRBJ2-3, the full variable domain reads DTGVSQNPRHKITKRGQNVTFRCDPISEHNRLYWYRQTLGQGPEFLTYFQNEAQLEKSRLLSDRFSAERPKGSFSTLEIQRTEQGDSAMYLCASSLSAGGPDTQYFGPGTRLTVL.

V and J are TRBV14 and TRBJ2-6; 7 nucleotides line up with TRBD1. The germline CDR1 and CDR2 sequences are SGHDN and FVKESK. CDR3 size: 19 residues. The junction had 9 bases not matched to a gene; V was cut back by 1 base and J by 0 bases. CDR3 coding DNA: TGTGCCAGCAGCCAAGGACAGGGCTTTGTTTACTCTGGGGCCAACGTCCTGACTTTC. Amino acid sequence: CASSQGQGFVYSGANVLTF.